These 13 T cell receptor beta chains originate from one sample sequenced in a study of CD8+CD57+ T cells in acquired aplastic anemia. Investigators profiled TCR beta VDJ and CDR3 from genomic DNA template. MiXCR, run by TCRdb on the reads, gives a single entry per CDR3 protein. This sample has about 68,000 distinct CDR3 sequences, with approximately 51% found just once. The sample comprised sorted CD4+, CD8+, or CD8+CD57+ T cells (not recorded which) from PBMCs. The receptors derive from a human donor in good health, serving as a control.

The gene calls are TRBV19 and TRBJ1-5, with D uncertain. V dropped 5 bases and J dropped 1 base, with 12 bases sitting between them. The CDR3 length is 15 residues. Germline values: CDR1 LNHDA, CDR2 SQIVND (reference sequence). In DNA form, the CDR3 reads TGTGCCAGTAGTCCCCTGATGAACAGCAATCAGCCCCAGCATTTT. It encodes CASSPLMNSNQPQHF.

This clonotype was detected ten times or more. DNA for the CDR3: TGCGCCAGCAGCCAATCCTGGGGGCAGGGGAGCAATCAGCCCCAGCATTTT. It translates to CASSQSWGQGSNQPQHF. The chain uses TRBV4-1 and TRBJ1-5; TRBD1 might be the D (6 bases). CDR3 length: 17 amino acids. The V gene's germline CDR1 is MGHRA and CDR2 YSYEKL. The V and J ends lost 2 bases and 1 base respectively, with 15 bases between them.

The V gene is TRBV9, the J gene TRBJ1-1; D uncertain. The CDR3 sequence is 13 residues long. The germline V gene has CDR1 SGDLS and CDR2 YYNGEE. Trimming stripped 4 bases from V and 0 bases from J, with 7 bases between. CDR3 protein: CASSQGVNTEAFF. In DNA, the CDR3 is TGTGCCAGCAGCCAAGGAGTGAACACTGAAGCTTTCTTT.

There are many counts of this clonotype. V is TRBV12-3 or TRBV12-4 and J is TRBJ1-4, with TRBD1 matching over 8 bases. The CDR3 totals 14 residues. V gave up 3 bases and J gave up 8 bases; unmatched junction bases: 5. CDR3 bases: TGTGCCAGCAGTTTGGACAGGGTTTACGAAAAACTGTTTTTT. As protein: CASSLDRVYEKLFF.

This clonotype was counted ten times or more. This sequence joins TRBV7-9 and TRBJ1-1; D unresolved. The CDR3 extends over 11 amino acids. Trimming removed 1 base from V and 11 bases from J, with 8 bases in between. CDR1 is SEHNR, CDR2 FQNEAQ, per germline (reference sequence). The DNA of the CDR3 is TGTGCCAGCAGCTTAGAAAGAGGGGCTTTCTTT. It yields the protein CASSLERGAFF.

V is TRBV2 and J is TRBJ1-3; TRBD1 aligns across 7 bases. The CDR3 spans 15 residues. Germline assignment: CDR1 SNHLY and CDR2 FYNNEI. The ends lost 3 bases at V and 0 bases at J; junction bases unmatched: 2. CDR3 sequence reads: CASSETGTSGNTIYF. CDR3 bases: TGTGCCAGCAGTGAGACAGGGACCTCTGGAAACACCATATATTTT.

The V call is TRBV9, the J call TRBJ2-3; 9 nucleotides agree with TRBD2. V shed 3 bases, J shed 5 bases, and the junction held 10 bases outside the gene matches. The CDR3 is 16 residues long. The germline V gene encodes CDR1 SGDLS and CDR2 YYNGEE. As DNA, the CDR3 is TGTGCCAGCAGCGCAGCTCAGCGGGGGGTACAAGATACGCAGTATTTT. Amino acids: CASSAAQRGVQDTQYF.

The chain recombines TRBV6-1 with TRBJ2-3; 9 nucleotides match TRBD2. Germline lookup yields CDR1 MNHNS and CDR2 SASEGT. The CDR3 contains 16 residues. V lost 7 bases to trimming and J lost 2 bases; unmatched junction nucleotides: 10. CDR3 DNA sequence: TGTGCCAGCACTCGACCAGCGGGAGGCCCCACAGATACGCAGTATTTT. Its protein product is CASTRPAGGPTDTQYF.

About this clonotype itself: Mismatch with germline at one junction end may stem from a read error. The chain is built from TRBV4-1 and TRBJ2-1, with 10 bases aligning to TRBD2. CDR1 and CDR2 from the germline V gene are MGHRA and YSYEKL. This CDR3 is 16 amino acids long. Written as DNA, the CDR3 is TGCGCCAGCAGCCAAGAAGCAGCGGGGGGGCGTAATGAGCAGTCCTTC. It encodes CASSQEAAGGRNEQSF.

The chain couples TRBV7-3 to TRBJ1-2, with TRBD1 as a possible D gene (6 bases). This CDR3 comprises 13 residues. The V and J ends lost 4 bases and 4 bases respectively, with 10 bases between them. Germline V CDR1 and CDR2: SGHTA, FQGTGA. The CDR3 nucleotides are TGTGCCAGCAGCTCAACAGGGCTCTATGGCTACACCTTC. It specifies CASSSTGLYGYTF.

This clonotype was counted ten times or more. This chain links TRBV4-1 with TRBJ1-1, with 7 bases fitting TRBD1. Losses at the gene ends were 7 bases for V and 1 base for J; bases not matched to a gene: 3. The V gene's germline CDR1 is MGHRA and CDR2 YSYEKL. CDR3 size: 13 residues. CDR3 bases: TGCGCCAGCAAAGGGACAGAGAACACTGAAGCTTTCTTT. Its translation is CASKGTENTEAFF.

The chain has TRBV5-6 and TRBJ2-1, with 11 bases identical to TRBD1. With V trimmed by 4 bases and J by 4 bases, 7 bases remained unmatched. The CDR3 is made up of 16 amino acids. Per germline, CDR1 SGHDT and CDR2 YYEEEE. The CDR3 DNA reads as TGTGCCAGCAGCGGGCAGGACAGGGGGCCGTACAATGAGCAGTTCTTC. Encoded protein: CASSGQDRGPYNEQFF.

This clonotype showed up many times. This sequence joins TRBV30 and TRBJ1-2, with D uncertain. Between the trimmed V and J ends, which lost 4 bases and 7 bases, there was a span of 22 bases. The CDR3 runs to 15 residues. Per the germline V gene, CDR1 is GTSNPN and CDR2 is SVGIG (reference sequence). The CDR3, as DNA: TGTGCCTGGAAGATTGGATTGGCGGGTTTGTTTGGCTACACCTTC. It translates to CAWKIGLAGLFGYTF. Supplemented by reference TRBV30 and TRBJ1-2, the full variable domain reads SQTIHQWPATLVQPVGSPLSLECTVEGTSNPNLYWYRQAAGRGLQLLFYSVGIGQISSEVPQNLSASRPQDRQFILSSKKLLLSDSGFYLCAWKIGLAGLFGYTFGSGTRLTVV.